A single T cell receptor beta chain is shown here with its context. Its target is not known. This sample was included in a study of blood T cells in healthy people across ages. Whole-study results and caveats: No one knew whether donors had CMV, which possibly confounded expanded clonotype changes.

Those donating, healthy Caucasian individuals from Russia, were aged roughly 6 to 90. Isolated per sample were at least 7 million PBMCs. Total RNA was extracted at no less than 6 micrograms per sample. Germline V gene sequence: CDR1 SGHTA, CDR2 FQGTGA. Trimming took 5 bases from V and 6 from J; bases not matched to a gene: 9. The CDR3 is 14 residues long. A second PCR of 7 to 11 cycles used a sample-barcoded 5' primer and a J-beta primer mix. Using its own MiXCR run on the 5' RACE reads, TCRdb lists one record per CDR3 protein. The sample consists of roughly 1.9 million distinct CDR3 sequences, 30% to 40% of them appearing once.

The chain uses TRBV7-3 and TRBJ1-2, with 7 bases fitting TRBD1. The source material was blood. The sequence derives from a human donor in good health. CDR3 coding DNA: TGTGCCAGCAGCGAATCGACAGGGATGGATGGCTACACCTTC. This sequence encodes CASSESTGMDGYTF.